The 8 T cell receptor beta chains below come from one sample, sequenced in a study of B cell selection in AIRE deficiency. Measured with immunoSEQ multiplex PCR; TCRdb has only the in-frame clones, and not every one. The sample consists of about 19,000 clones, just over 90% of them appearing once. Regulatory T cells were sorted as CD4+CD25hiCD127low/negative. Sequencing was carried out using CD4+CD25+ Tregs sorted from PBMCs. The receptors shown here come from a human donor in good health.

This clone has just one count. The chain carries TRBV5-1 and TRBJ2-5, with 7 bases lining up with TRBD1. J lost 2 bases, V lost 3 bases, and 7 bases had no gene match. Germline loops: CDR1 SGHRS, CDR2 YFSETQ. The CDR3 contains 15 residues. The CDR3 is CASSWPWTGQETQYF. CDR3 bases: TGCGCCAGCAGCTGGCCTTGGACAGGTCAAGAGACCCAGTACTTC.

The chain joins TRBV21-1 to TRBJ2-5. TRBV21-1 is tagged as a pseudogene. The CDR3 runs 15 residues. The CDR3 protein is CASSKGGAQVETQYF. As DNA, the CDR3 is TGTGCCAGCAGCAAAGGGGGGGCGCAGGTGGAGACCCAGTACTTC.

This clone has just one count. The chain uses TRBV27 and TRBJ2-1, with 9 bases that match TRBD1. Germline trimming cut 6 bases from V and 3 bases from J; bases unmatched to any gene: 6. Germline V gene lookup returns CDR1 MNHEY and CDR2 SMNVEV (reference sequence). This CDR3 region has 15 residues. This CDR3 reads CASRDATGGYNEQFF. CDR3 nucleotides: TGTGCCAGCAGGGACGCGACAGGGGGCTACAATGAGCAGTTCTTC.

V is TRBV11-3 and J is TRBJ2-7; unclear D gene. Trimming left V 5 bases short and J 3 bases short, with 17 bases between. The CDR3 is made up of 15 amino acids. Germline values: CDR1 SGHNT, CDR2 YENEEA. The DNA of the CDR3 is TGTGCCAGCAGCGAAGGGCCCCTAGGCGGCTACGAGCAGTACTTC. This translates into CASSEGPLGGYEQYF.

V gene TRBV7-9 combines with J gene TRBJ1-2; 9 bases fit TRBD1. There are 15 residues in the CDR3. With V trimmed by 4 bases and J by 4 bases, 7 bases remained unmatched. CDR1 is SEHNR, CDR2 FQNEAQ, per germline (reference sequence). The CDR3 region has the DNA TGTGCCAGCAGCTGGGACAGGGCCCCGCGCTATGGCTACACCTTC. Protein product: CASSWDRAPRYGYTF.

This chain connects TRBV5-6 to TRBJ2-4; 8 bases match TRBD1. Trimming removed 2 bases from V and 7 bases from J; junction bases left unmatched: 5. There are 14 residues in the CDR3. Per the germline V gene, CDR1 is SGHDT and CDR2 is YYEEEE. As DNA, the CDR3 is TGTGCCAGCAGCTTCAGGACAGGGCGGAACATTCAGTACTTC. Its protein is CASSFRTGRNIQYF.

This rearrangement joins TRBV2 to TRBJ1-1, with D possibly TRBD1 on 6 matching bases. V lost 7 bases to trimming and J lost 7 bases, with 19 bases between them. Per germline, CDR1 SNHLY and CDR2 FYNNEI. This CDR3 has 14 residues. CDR3 residues: CASITRTDGIEAFF. CDR3 bases: TGTGCCAGCATCACTAGGACAGATGGGATTGAAGCTTTCTTT.

The V gene is TRBV29-1, the J gene TRBJ1-2; D unclear. V was clipped by 3 bases and J by 4 bases, with 12 bases between them. Germline V gene lookup returns CDR1 SQVTM and CDR2 ANQGSEA. The CDR3 is 13 residues long. CDR3 amino acids: CSVEKQSSYGYTF. The CDR3 coding sequence is TGCAGCGTTGAGAAACAGTCTAGCTATGGCTACACCTTC.